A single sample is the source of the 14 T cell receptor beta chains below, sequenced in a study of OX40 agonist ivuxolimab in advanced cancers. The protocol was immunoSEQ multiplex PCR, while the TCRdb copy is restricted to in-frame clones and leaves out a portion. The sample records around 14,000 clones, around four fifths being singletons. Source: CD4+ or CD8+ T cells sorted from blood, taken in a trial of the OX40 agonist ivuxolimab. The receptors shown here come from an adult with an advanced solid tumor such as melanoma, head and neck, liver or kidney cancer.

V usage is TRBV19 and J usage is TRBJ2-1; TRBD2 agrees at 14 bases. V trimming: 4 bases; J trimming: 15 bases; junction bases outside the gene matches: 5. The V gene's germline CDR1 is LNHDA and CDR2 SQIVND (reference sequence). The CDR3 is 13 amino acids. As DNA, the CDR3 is TGTGCCAGTAGTACCGGGACTAGCGGGAGTCTGTTCTTC. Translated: CASSTGTSGSLFF.

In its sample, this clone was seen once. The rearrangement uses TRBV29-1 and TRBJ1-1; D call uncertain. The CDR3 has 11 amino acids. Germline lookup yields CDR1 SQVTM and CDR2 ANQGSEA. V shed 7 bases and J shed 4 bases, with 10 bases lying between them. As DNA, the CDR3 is TGCAGCGCTTTTTCGCGCACTGAAGCTTTCTTT. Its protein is CSAFSRTEAFF.

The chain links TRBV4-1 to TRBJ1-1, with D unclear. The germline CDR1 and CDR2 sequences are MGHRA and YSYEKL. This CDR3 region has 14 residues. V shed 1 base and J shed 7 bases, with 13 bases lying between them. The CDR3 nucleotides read TGCGCCAGCAGCCAAGGCGCACTGCGGGGTGAAGCTTTCTTT. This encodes CASSQGALRGEAFF.

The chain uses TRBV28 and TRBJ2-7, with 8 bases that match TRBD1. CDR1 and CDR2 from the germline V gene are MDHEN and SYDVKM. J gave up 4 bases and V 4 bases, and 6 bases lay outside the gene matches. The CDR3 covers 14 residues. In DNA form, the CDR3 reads TGTGCCAGCAGTTCCGGACAGGGCGAATACGAGCAGTACTTC. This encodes CASSSGQGEYEQYF.

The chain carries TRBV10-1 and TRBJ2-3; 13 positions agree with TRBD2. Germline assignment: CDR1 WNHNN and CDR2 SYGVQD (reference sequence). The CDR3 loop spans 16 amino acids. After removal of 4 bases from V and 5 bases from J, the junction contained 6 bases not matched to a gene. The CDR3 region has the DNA TGCGCCAGCAGTGGGACTAGCGGGAGATTGGAAGATACGCAGTATTTT. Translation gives CASSGTSGRLEDTQYF.

The CDR3 sequence is CASSEWGNQPQHF. CDR3 DNA: TGTGCCAGCAGCGAATGGGGGAATCAGCCCCAGCATTTT. The chain combines TRBV14 with TRBJ1-5, with a weak D call TRBD1 (5 bases). CDR1 and CDR2 (germline): SGHDN, FVKESK. Trimming pared 5 bases from V and 4 bases from J, leaving 9 bases between. This CDR3 is built from 13 residues.

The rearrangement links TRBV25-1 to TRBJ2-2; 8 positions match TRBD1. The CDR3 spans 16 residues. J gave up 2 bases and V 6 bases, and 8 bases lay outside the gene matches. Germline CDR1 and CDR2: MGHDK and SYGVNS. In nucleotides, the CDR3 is TGTGCCAGCAGAGCCCGACAGGGGACTAACACCGGGGAGCTGTTTTTT. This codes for CASRARQGTNTGELFF.

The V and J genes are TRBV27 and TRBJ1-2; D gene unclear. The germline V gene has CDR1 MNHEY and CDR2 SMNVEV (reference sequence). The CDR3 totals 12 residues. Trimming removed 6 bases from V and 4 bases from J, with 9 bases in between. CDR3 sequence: CASRWGTYGYTF. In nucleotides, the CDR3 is TGTGCCAGCAGGTGGGGAACCTATGGCTACACCTTC.

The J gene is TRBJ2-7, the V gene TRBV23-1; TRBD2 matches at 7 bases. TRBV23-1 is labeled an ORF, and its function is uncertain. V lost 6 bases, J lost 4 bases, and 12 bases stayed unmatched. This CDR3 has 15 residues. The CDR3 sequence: CASSQDLGTTYEQYF. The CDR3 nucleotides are TGCGCCAGCAGCCAAGATTTAGGGACTACATACGAGCAGTACTTC.

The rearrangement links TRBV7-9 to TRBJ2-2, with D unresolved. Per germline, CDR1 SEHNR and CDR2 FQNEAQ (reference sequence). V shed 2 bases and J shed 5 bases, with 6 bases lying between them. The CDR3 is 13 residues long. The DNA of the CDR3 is TGTGCCAGCAGCTTACTAGGTACCGGGGAGCTGTTTTTT. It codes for CASSLLGTGELFF. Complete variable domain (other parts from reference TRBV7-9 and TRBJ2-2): DTGVSQNPRHKITKRGQNVTFRCDPISEHNRLYWYRQTLGQGPEFLTYFQNEAQLEKSRLLSDRFSAERPKGSFSTLEIQRTEQGDSAMYLCASSLLGTGELFFGEGSRLTVL.

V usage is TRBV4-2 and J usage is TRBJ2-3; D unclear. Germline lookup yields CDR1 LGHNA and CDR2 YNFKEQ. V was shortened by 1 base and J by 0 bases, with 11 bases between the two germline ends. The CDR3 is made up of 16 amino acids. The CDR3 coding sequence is TGTGCCAGCAGCCAAGCGTGGGGTGAGAGCACAGATACGCAGTATTTT. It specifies CASSQAWGESTDTQYF.

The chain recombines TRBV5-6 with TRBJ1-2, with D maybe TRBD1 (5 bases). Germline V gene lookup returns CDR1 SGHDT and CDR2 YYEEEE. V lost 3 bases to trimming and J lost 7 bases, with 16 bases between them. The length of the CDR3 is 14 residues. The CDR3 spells CASSSDSNYAGYTF. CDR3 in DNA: TGTGCCAGCAGCTCCGACAGCAACTATGCTGGCTACACCTTC.

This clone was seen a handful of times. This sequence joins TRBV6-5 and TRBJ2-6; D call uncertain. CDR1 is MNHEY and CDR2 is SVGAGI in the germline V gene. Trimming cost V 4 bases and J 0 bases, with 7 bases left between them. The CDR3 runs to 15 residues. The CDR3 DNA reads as TGTGCCAGCAGTTTCCGCCCCTCTGGGGCCAACGTCCTGACTTTC. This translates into CASSFRPSGANVLTF.

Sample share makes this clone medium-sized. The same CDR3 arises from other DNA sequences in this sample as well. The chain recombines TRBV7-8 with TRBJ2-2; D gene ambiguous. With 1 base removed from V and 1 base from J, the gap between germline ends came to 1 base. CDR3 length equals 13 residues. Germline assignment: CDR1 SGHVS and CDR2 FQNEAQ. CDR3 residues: CASSLGNTGELFF. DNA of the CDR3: TGTGCCAGCAGCTTAGGGAACACCGGGGAGCTGTTTTTT.